A single sample is the source of the 13 T cell receptor beta chains below, sequenced in a study of blood T cell repertoires in COVID-19. Only in-frame clones appear in the TCRdb table, and some are missing; sequencing was by immunoSEQ multiplex PCR. This table has hundreds of thousands of clones, 88% appearing once. The sample comprised peripheral blood. The receptors come from a woman in her twenties or thirties with acute or convalescent COVID-19.

This chain links TRBV3-1 (or the pseudogene TRBV3-2) with TRBJ1-4; D possibly corresponds to TRBD1 (5 bases). Trimming cost V 3 bases and J 7 bases, with 21 bases left between them. This CDR3 region has 17 residues. The germline CDR1 and CDR2 sequences are LGHDT and YNNKEL (reference sequence). CDR3 DNA: TGTGCCAGCAGCCATGACGGGACTCGGCTCCTGGGTGAAAAACTGTTTTTT. Translation: CASSHDGTRLLGEKLFF.

The rearrangement joins TRBV4-3 to TRBJ1-2; D is possibly TRBD1 (6 bases). CDR3 length: 16 residues. Germline V gene data show CDR1 as LGHNA and CDR2 as YSLEER. Trimming removed 1 base from V and 1 base from J, with 13 bases in between. The CDR3 DNA reads TGCGCCAGCAGCCAAGCCGGGACAAGATTTAACTATGGCTACACCTTC. Translation: CASSQAGTRFNYGYTF.

The chain recombines TRBV6-5 with TRBJ2-3; 8 nucleotides agree with TRBD2. This CDR3 contains 16 residues. V was pared by 2 bases and J by 3 bases, with 7 bases of the junction left unmatched. Germline V CDR1 and CDR2: MNHEY, SVGAGI. Here the CDR3 reads CASSYRGTRQTDTQYF. The CDR3 region has the DNA TGTGCCAGCAGTTACCGGGGGACTAGACAGACAGATACGCAGTATTTT.

This clone was seen more than once but under ten times. V is TRBV11-2 and J is TRBJ2-1; D is undetermined. This CDR3 comprises 13 residues. V was cut by 2 bases and J by 5 bases, with 7 bases left in between. The germline gives CDR1 SGHAT, CDR2 FQNNGV. The CDR3 bases are TGTGCCAGCAGCTTAAGTCCGGACAATGAGCAGTTCTTC. It is translated as CASSLSPDNEQFF.

The gene calls are TRBV9 and TRBJ2-3; weak D call: TRBD2 (6 bases). Per the germline V gene, CDR1 is SGDLS and CDR2 is YYNGEE. The CDR3 runs 15 residues. V dropped 0 bases and J dropped 1 base, with 9 bases sitting between them. In DNA, the CDR3 is TGTGCCAGCAGCGTAGTGTCTAGCGGCACAGATACGCAGTATTTT. It translates to CASSVVSSGTDTQYF.

This rearrangement joins TRBV25-1 to TRBJ2-7, with D possibly being TRBD1 (7 bases). The CDR3 sequence is 16 residues long. CDR1 is MGHDK and CDR2 is SYGVNS in the germline V gene. The ends were cut back, 2 bases at V and 3 bases at J, with 17 bases in the middle. The chain's CDR3 is CASSEPGQAGNYEQYF. CDR3 DNA sequence: TGTGCCAGCAGTGAACCAGGACAGGCGGGAAACTACGAGCAGTACTTC.

V usage is TRBV7-2 and J usage is TRBJ2-2; 14 positions match TRBD2. Germline assignment: CDR1 SGHTA and CDR2 FQGNSA. This CDR3 is built from 17 residues. V dropped 5 bases and J dropped 4; count of bases not matched to a gene: 6. CDR3 loop: CASSVIGTSGSTGELFF. The CDR3 region has the DNA TGTGCCAGCAGCGTCATTGGGACTAGCGGGAGCACCGGGGAGCTGTTTTTT.

The rearrangement joins TRBV7-8 to TRBJ2-1, with D possibly TRBD1 on 5 matching bases. The CDR3 runs 15 residues. The V gene's germline CDR1 is SGHVS and CDR2 FQNEAQ. V shed 1 base and J shed 6 bases, with 13 bases lying between them. The DNA of the CDR3 is TGTGCCAGCAGCTTAGTGGACACTCTGGGCAATGAGCAGTTCTTC. Amino acid sequence: CASSLVDTLGNEQFF.

This rearrangement joins TRBV19 to TRBJ2-2; D not certain. The CDR3 runs to 13 residues. V was clipped by 3 bases and J by 8 bases, with 10 bases between them. Germline V gives CDR1 LNHDA, CDR2 SQIVND (reference sequence). This CDR3 reads CASSMVVTGELFF. CDR3 nucleotide sequence: TGTGCCAGTAGTATGGTAGTTACTGGGGAGCTGTTTTTT. The full variable domain, with the rest looked up from reference TRBV19 and TRBJ2-2, is DGGITQSPKYLFRKEGQNVTLSCEQNLNHDAMYWYRQDPGQGLRLIYYSQIVNDFQKGDIAEGYSVSREKKESFPLTVTSAQKNPTAFYLCASSMVVTGELFFGEGSRLTVL.

The CDR3: CASSLTGPATDTQYF. CDR3 DNA sequence: TGCGCCAGCAGCTTGACAGGACCGGCCACAGATACGCAGTATTTT. V usage is TRBV5-1 and J usage is TRBJ2-3; possibly TRBD1 for D (5 bases). CDR1 is SGHRS and CDR2 is YFSETQ in the germline V gene. The CDR3 is 15 residues long. With 1 base removed from V and 2 bases from J, the gap between germline ends came to 11 bases. Drawing the rest from reference TRBV5-1 and TRBJ2-3, the complete variable domain is KAGVTQTPRYLIKTRGQQVTLSCSPISGHRSVSWYQQTPGQGLQFLFEYFSETQRNKGNFPGRFSGRQFSNSRSEMNVSTLELGDSALYLCASSLTGPATDTQYFGPGTRLTVL.

This clone occurred once. The chain carries TRBV12-5 and TRBJ1-5; 11 bases are a match to TRBD1. The V gene's germline CDR1 is LGHNT and CDR2 FRNRAP. The CDR3 runs to 18 residues. With V trimmed by 1 base and J by 1 base, 6 bases remained unmatched. The CDR3 here is CASGLGTGGSGSNQPQHF. The DNA for the CDR3 is TGTGCTAGTGGTTTGGGGACAGGGGGCTCGGGGAGCAATCAGCCCCAGCATTTT.

V usage is TRBV27 and J usage is TRBJ1-5, with a tentative D call TRBD1 (6 bases). From germline, CDR1 is MNHEY and CDR2 SMNVEV (reference sequence). The V end was cut by 5 bases, the J end by 1 base, with 9 bases between. The CDR3 runs 14 residues. The CDR3 loop reads CASSPGTSNQPQHF. CDR3 nucleotides: TGTGCCAGCAGTCCGGGGACAAGCAATCAGCCCCAGCATTTT.

This chain uses TRBV27 with TRBJ1-1, with D unresolved. Germline V gene sequence: CDR1 MNHEY, CDR2 SMNVEV (reference sequence). The CDR3 totals 13 residues. V lost 2 bases, J lost 8 bases, and 12 bases lay in between. This chain's CDR3 is CASSLVPPREAFF. The CDR3 bases are TGTGCCAGCAGTTTAGTGCCTCCGAGGGAAGCTTTCTTT.